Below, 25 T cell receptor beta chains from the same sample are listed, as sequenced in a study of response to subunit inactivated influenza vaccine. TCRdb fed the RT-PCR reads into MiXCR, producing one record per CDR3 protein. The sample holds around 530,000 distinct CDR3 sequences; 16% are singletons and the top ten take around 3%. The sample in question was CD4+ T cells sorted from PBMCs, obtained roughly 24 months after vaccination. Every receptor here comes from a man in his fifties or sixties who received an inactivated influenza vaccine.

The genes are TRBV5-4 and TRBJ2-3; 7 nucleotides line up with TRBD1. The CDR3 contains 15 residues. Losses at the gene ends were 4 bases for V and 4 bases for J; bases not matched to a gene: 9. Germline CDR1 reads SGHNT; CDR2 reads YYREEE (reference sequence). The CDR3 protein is CASSKEQGYADTQYF. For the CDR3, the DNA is TGTGCCAGCAGCAAGGAACAGGGGTATGCAGATACGCAGTATTTT.

The CDR3 reads CSANGLRLTDTQYF. CDR3 sequence (DNA): TGCAGTGCCAATGGACTCAGACTCACAGATACGCAGTATTTT. The chain links TRBV20-1 to TRBJ2-3; tentatively, D is TRBD2 (5 bases). Germline V gene lookup returns CDR1 DFQATT and CDR2 SNEGSKA (reference sequence). The CDR3 covers 14 residues. With 6 bases removed from V and 2 bases from J, the gap between germline ends came to 15 bases.

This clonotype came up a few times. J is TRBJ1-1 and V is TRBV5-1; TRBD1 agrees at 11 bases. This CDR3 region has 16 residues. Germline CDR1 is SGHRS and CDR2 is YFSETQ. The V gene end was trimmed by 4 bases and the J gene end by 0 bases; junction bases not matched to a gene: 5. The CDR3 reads CASSPRTGGLNTEAFF. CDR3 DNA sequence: TGCGCCAGCAGCCCTAGGACAGGGGGCTTGAACACTGAAGCTTTCTTT. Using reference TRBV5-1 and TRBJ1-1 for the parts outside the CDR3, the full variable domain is KAGVTQTPRYLIKTRGQQVTLSCSPISGHRSVSWYQQTPGQGLQFLFEYFSETQRNKGNFPGRFSGRQFSNSRSEMNVSTLELGDSALYLCASSPRTGGLNTEAFFGQGTRLTVV.

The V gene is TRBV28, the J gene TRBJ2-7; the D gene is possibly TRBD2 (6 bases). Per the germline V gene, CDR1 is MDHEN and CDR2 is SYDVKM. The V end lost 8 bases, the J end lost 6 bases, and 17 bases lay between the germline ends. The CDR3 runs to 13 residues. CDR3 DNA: TGTGCCAGCCGATCCCACGGGGGAGGCGAGCAGTACTTC. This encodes CASRSHGGGEQYF.

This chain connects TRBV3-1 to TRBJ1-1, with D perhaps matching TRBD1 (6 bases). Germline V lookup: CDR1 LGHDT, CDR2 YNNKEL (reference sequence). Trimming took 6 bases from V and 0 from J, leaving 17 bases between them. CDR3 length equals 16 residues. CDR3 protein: CASSRTPGTMNTEAFF. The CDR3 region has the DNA TGTGCCAGCAGTCGTACACCCGGGACAATGAACACTGAAGCTTTCTTT.

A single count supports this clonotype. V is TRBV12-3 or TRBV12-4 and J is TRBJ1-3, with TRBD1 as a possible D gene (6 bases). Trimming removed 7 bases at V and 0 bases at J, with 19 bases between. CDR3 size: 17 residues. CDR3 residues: CASNPYGGRGSGNTIYF. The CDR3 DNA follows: TGTGCCAGCAACCCATACGGTGGCAGGGGCTCTGGAAACACCATATATTTT.

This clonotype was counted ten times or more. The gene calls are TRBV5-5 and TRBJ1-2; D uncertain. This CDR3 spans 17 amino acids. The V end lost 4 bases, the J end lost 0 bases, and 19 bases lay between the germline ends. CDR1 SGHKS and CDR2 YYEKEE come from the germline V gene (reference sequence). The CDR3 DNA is TGTGCCAGCAGCCCAGGAGCAGCTATCCCAGCTAACTATGGCTACACCTTC. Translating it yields CASSPGAAIPANYGYTF.

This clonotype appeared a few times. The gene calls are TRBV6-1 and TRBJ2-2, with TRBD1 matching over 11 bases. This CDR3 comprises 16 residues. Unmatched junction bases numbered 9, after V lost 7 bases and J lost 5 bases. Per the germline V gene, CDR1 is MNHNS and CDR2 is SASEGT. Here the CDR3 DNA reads TGTGCCAGCAAGGGGACAGGGGGTTCTATGACCGGGGAGCTGTTTTTT. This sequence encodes CASKGTGGSMTGELFF.

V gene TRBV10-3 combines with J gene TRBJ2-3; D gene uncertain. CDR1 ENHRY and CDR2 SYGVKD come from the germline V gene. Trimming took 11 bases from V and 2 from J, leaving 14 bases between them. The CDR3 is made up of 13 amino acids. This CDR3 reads CAPPVQSTDTQYF. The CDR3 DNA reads TGTGCCCCGCCGGTGCAGTCCACAGATACGCAGTATTTT.

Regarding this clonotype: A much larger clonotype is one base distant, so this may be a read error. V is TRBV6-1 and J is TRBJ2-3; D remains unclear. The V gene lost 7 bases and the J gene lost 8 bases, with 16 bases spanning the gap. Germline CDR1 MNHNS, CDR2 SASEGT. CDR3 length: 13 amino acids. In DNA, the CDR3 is TGTGCCAGCACCCCCGGTGGGAATGTTACGCAGTATTTT. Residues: CASTPGGNVTQYF.

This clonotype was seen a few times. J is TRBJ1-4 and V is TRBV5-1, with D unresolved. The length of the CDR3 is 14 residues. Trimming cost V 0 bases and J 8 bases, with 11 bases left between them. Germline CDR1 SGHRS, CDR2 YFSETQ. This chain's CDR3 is CASSLASGNEKLFF. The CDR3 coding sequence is TGCGCCAGCAGCTTGGCTTCCGGGAACGAAAAACTGTTTTTT.

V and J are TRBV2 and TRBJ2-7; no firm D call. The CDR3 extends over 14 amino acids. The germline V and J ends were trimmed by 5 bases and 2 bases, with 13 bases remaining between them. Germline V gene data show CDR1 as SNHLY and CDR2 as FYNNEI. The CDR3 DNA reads TGTGCCAGCAGTCCCGAATGGGTAGCCTACGAGCAGTACTTC. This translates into CASSPEWVAYEQYF.

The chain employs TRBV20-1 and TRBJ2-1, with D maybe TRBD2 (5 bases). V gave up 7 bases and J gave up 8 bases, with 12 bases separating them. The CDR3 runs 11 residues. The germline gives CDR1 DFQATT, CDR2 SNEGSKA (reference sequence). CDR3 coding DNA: TGCAGTGTTTCTGACGGGGATGAGCAGTTCTTC. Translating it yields CSVSDGDEQFF.

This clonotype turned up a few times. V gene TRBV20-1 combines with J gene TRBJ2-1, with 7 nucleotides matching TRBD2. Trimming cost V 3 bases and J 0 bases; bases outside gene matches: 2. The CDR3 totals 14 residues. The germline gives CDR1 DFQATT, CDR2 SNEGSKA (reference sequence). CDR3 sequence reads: CSASAGVSYNEQFF. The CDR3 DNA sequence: TGCAGTGCTAGCGCGGGAGTCTCCTACAATGAGCAGTTCTTC.

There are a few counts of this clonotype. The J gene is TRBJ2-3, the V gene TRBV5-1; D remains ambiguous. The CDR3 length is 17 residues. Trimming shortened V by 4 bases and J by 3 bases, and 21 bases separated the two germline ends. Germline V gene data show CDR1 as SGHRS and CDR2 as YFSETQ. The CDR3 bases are TGCGCCAGCAGCCCGGTCGGTCCATTCATGAGGACAGATACGCAGTATTTT. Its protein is CASSPVGPFMRTDTQYF.

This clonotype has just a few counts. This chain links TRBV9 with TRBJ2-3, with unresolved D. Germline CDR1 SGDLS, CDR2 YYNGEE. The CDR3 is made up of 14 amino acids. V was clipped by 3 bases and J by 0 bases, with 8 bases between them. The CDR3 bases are TGTGCCAGCAGCGCGACTCCAAGCACAGATACGCAGTATTTT. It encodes CASSATPSTDTQYF. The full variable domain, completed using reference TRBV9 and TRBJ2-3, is DSGVTQTPKHLITATGQRVTLRCSPRSGDLSVYWYQQSLDQGLQFLIQYYNGEERAKGNILERFSAQQFPDLHSELNLSSLELGDSALYFCASSATPSTDTQYFGPGTRLTVL.

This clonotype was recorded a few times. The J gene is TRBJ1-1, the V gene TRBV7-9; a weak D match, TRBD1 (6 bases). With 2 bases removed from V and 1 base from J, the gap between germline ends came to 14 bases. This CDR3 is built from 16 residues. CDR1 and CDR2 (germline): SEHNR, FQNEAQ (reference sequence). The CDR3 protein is CASSLRGGGRNTEAFF. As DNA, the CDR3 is TGTGCCAGCAGCTTACGAGGGGGGGGGCGGAACACTGAAGCTTTCTTT. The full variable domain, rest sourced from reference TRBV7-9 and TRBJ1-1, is DTGVSQNPRHKITKRGQNVTFRCDPISEHNRLYWYRQTLGQGPEFLTYFQNEAQLEKSRLLSDRFSAERPKGSFSTLEIQRTEQGDSAMYLCASSLRGGGRNTEAFFGQGTRLTVV.

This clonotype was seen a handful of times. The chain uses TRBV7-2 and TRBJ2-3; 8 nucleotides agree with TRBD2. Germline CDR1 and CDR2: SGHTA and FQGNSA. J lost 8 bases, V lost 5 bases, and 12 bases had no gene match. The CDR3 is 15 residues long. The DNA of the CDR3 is TGTGCCAGCAGCACCCGGGAGGGAGCCGCTATTACGCAGTATTTT. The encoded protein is CASSTREGAAITQYF.

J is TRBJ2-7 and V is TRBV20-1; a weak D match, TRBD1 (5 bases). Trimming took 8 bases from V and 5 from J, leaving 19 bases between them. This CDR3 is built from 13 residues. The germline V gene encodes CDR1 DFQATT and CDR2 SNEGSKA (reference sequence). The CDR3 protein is CSLGKGSRDEQYF. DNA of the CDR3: TGCAGTCTGGGGAAGGGGTCCCGGGACGAGCAGTACTTC.

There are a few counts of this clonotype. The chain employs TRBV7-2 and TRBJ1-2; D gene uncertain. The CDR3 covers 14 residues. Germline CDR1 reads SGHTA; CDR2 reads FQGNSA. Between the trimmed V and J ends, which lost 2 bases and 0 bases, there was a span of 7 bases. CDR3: CASSLRQPNYGYTF. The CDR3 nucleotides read TGTGCCAGCAGCTTACGGCAGCCTAACTATGGCTACACCTTC.

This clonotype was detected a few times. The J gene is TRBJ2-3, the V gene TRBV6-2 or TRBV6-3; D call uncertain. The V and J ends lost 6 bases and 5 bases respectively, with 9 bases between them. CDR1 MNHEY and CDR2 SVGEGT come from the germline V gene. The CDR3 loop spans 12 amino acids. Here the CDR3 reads CASSAMGDTQYF. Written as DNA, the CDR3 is TGTGCCAGCAGCGCTATGGGAGATACGCAGTATTTT.

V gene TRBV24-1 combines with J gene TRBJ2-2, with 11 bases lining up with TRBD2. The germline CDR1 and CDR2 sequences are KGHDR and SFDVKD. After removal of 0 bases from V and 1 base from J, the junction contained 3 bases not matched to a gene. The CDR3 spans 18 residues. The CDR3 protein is CATSDLRGTSGNTGELFF. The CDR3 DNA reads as TGTGCCACCAGTGATTTGCGGGGGACTAGCGGGAACACCGGGGAGCTGTTTTTT.

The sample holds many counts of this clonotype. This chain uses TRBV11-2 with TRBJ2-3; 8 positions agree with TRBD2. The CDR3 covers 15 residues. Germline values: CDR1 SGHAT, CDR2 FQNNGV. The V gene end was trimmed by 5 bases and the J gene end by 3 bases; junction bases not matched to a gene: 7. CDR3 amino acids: CASSLGVAGTDTQYF. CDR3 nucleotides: TGTGCCAGCAGCCTCGGGGTAGCGGGGACAGATACGCAGTATTTT.

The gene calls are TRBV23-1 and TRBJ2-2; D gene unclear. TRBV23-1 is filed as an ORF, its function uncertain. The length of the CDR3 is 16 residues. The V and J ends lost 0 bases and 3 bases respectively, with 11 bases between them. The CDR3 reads CASSQSSLTHTGELFF. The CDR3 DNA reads TGCGCCAGCAGTCAATCTTCCTTAACCCACACCGGGGAGCTGTTTTTT.

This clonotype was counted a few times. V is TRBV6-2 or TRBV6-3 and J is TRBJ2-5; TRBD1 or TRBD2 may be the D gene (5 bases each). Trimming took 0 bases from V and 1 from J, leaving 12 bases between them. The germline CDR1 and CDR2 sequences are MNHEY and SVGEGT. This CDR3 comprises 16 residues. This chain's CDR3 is CASSYSRRGPQETQYF. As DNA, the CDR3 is TGTGCCAGCAGTTACTCGAGACGGGGCCCCCAAGAGACCCAGTACTTC.